A selection of T cell receptor beta chains follows, all from one sample in a study of beta chain features in type 1 diabetes. This table comes from immunoSEQ multiplex PCR, and its TCRdb copy is limited to in-frame clones, with some not included. The top ten hold under 0.6% of the sample, which has about 160,000 clones, over 6% seen once. Sequencing input: central memory CD4+ T cells from blood. These receptors were taken from a man aged 18 to 35 with type 1 diabetes. The CDR3 runs from the conserved cysteine through the conserved F or W. Fields, in order: D gene, J gene, clone size, V gene, CDR3 DNA, CDR3 protein. D genes are given only for firm matches. The size entry is marked missing in some rows and otherwise reads once, few, many or a size class.

>TRBD1|TRBJ2-1|many|TRBV30
TGTGCCTGGAGTAGACAGGGCCAGAATAACAATGAGCAGTTCTTC
CAWSRQGQNNNEQFF
>TRBD1|TRBJ2-3|NA|TRBV7-2
TGTGCCAGCAGCCTAAGGGGGCCTTACACAGATACGCAGTATTTT
CASSLRGPYTDTQYF
>NA|TRBJ1-1|NA|TRBV5-4
TGTGCCAGCAGCCACCTTGGGCAGGCGAACACTGAAGCTTTCTTT
CASSHLGQANTEAFF
>NA|TRBJ2-1|few|TRBV2
TGTGCCAGCAGAGCAACAGGGACTGAGCAGTTCTTC
CASRATGTEQFF
>NA|TRBJ1-2|NA|TRBV20-1
TGCAGTGCTAGAGAAGCTAAAGGCTACACCTTC
CSAREAKGYTF
>NA|TRBJ1-6|NA|TRBV27
TGTGCCAGCAGTTTCAGGGGTGATTCACCCCTCCACTTT
CASSFRGDSPLHF
>NA|TRBJ1-2|NA|TRBV9
TGTGCCAGCAGCTCCGTATCCGGGGTGGGCTATGGCTACACCTTC
CASSSVSGVGYGYTF
>NA|TRBJ2-7|few|TRBV7-2
TGTGCCAGCAGCTTACAGGGTACCGACGAGCAGTACTTC
CASSLQGTDEQYF
>TRBD2|TRBJ2-3|few|TRBV5-6
TGTGCCAGCAGCCCCACTAGCGGGGGAACAGATACGCAGTATTTT
CASSPTSGGTDTQYF
>NA|TRBJ1-6|few|TRBV30
TGTGCCTGGAGTAAAAGTCCTGCTAGGAATTCACCCCTCCACTTT
CAWSKSPARNSPLHF
>NA|TRBJ1-1|NA|TRBV7-8
TGTGCCAGCAGCTTAGCGGAGGCGAACACTGAAGCTTTCTTT
CASSLAEANTEAFF
>TRBD1|TRBJ2-3|NA|TRBV6-5
TGTGCCAGCAGCCACGGACAGGGCGACACAGATACGCAGTATTTT
CASSHGQGDTDTQYF
>TRBD2|TRBJ2-1|many|TRBV10-3
TGTGCCATCAGTGGGGCTAGCGGGAGTAACATGGATGAGCAGTTCTTC
CAISGASGSNMDEQFF
>TRBD2|TRBJ2-2|NA|TRBV28
TGTGCCGGAAAACTAGCGTCCACCGGGGAGCTGTTTTTT
CAGKLASTGELFF
>TRBD2|TRBJ2-5|few|TRBV11-3
TGTGCCAGCAGCCTTAGCGGGAGGCAAGAGACCCAGTACTTC
CASSLSGRQETQYF
>NA|TRBJ2-3|NA|TRBV27
TGTGCCAGCAGTTTTAGCGGACTGTACACAGATACGCAGTATTTT
CASSFSGLYTDTQYF
>TRBD1|TRBJ1-1|few|TRBV19
TGTGCCAGTCGACTGACAGGGGCGAGGACTGAAGCTTTCTTT
CASRLTGARTEAFF
>TRBD2|TRBJ2-7|few|TRBV7-9
TGTGCCAGCAGCTTGACTAGCGGGAGGGCCTGGGAGCAGTACTTC
CASSLTSGRAWEQYF
>TRBD2|TRBJ2-1|many|TRBV14
TGTGCCAGCAGCCACCCAGCGGGAGGACGGAATGAGCAGTTCTTC
CASSHPAGGRNEQFF
>NA|TRBJ2-7|NA|TRBV4-2
TGTGCCAGCAGCCAAGTTGGGGCACAGGGCACCTACGAGCAGTACTTC
CASSQVGAQGTYEQYF
>TRBD1|TRBJ1-1|NA|TRBV2
TGTGCCAGCAGTCAACAGGGGGCTGACACTGAAGCTTTCTTT
CASSQQGADTEAFF
>TRBD1|TRBJ1-1|NA|TRBV19
TGTGCCAGTAGTATAGTCGGACAGGGGAACACTGAAGCTTTCTTT
CASSIVGQGNTEAFF
>NA|TRBJ2-1|many|TRBV28
TGTGCCAGCTATCGGGGGTCCTACAATGAGCAGTTCTTC
CASYRGSYNEQFF
>TRBD1|TRBJ2-7|NA|TRBV7-2
TGTGCCAGCAGTCGTTTCGGACAGGGGCCCGTCGAGCAGTACTTC
CASSRFGQGPVEQYF